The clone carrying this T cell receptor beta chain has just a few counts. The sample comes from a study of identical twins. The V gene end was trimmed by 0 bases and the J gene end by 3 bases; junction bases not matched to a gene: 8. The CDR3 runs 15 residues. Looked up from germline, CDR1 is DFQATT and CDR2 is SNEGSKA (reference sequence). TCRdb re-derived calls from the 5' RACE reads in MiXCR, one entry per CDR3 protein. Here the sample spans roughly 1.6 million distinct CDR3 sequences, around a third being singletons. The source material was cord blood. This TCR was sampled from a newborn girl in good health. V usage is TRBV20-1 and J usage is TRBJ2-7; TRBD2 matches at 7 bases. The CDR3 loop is CSAREAGTTIYEQYF. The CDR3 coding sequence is TGCAGTGCTAGAGAGGCCGGGACTACTATCTACGAGCAGTACTTC.